This TCR beta chain was recorded in a study of T-cell memory formation after mild COVID-19. Overall study results and limits: Researchers could not confirm that second-wave clones peaking on day 37 targeted SARS-CoV-2. The study detected some responding clones in pre-infection memory, suggesting cross-reactive memory joined. A second wave expanding day 15 to 37 was CD4+-biased; contracting clones were balanced.

The sample holds a few counts of this clonotype. Its antigen is currently unknown. V was pared by 2 bases and J by 0 bases, with 9 bases of the junction left unmatched. The CDR3 length is 17 residues. The V gene's germline CDR1 is MNHEY and CDR2 SMNVEV (reference sequence). After 5'RACE with constant-segment primers, TCR alpha and TCR beta cDNA libraries carrying sample barcodes and UMIs were obtained. MiXCR was run by TCRdb on the 5' RACE reads, yielding one entry per CDR3 protein. The sample has roughly 580,000 distinct CDR3 sequences; about a sixth are singletons. Sequencing used PBMCs or a T cell subset sorted from them (not recorded which). J is TRBJ1-2 and V is TRBV27; 7 bases fit TRBD1. The TCR comes from an adult woman who had mild COVID-19 (a few samples of this study predate the infection). Cell type and time point are not known. CDR3 residues: CASSLRGTAPTNYGYTF. The CDR3 DNA reads TGTGCCAGCAGTTTAAGGGGGACAGCTCCAACTAACTATGGCTACACCTTC.